This TCR beta chain was found in a study of T cell repertoires in cytomegalovirus infection. Study in general: Alongside well-studied HLA-B-restricted CMV epitopes, recently identified HLA-C-restricted CMV epitopes were also used. It can be stated that public TCR beta signatures indicated CMV infection as well as a matching HLA type.

Notes on the study in general: Identification of carriers of CMV plus the relevant HLA was achieved through cumulative public TCR beta family frequency. CMV-specific HLA-C-restricted TCR beta clonotypes dominated the ex vivo response.

This clonotype has only a few counts. The antigen remains unidentified. TCRdb reprocessed the reads with MiXCR, giving one entry per CDR3 protein. Here the sample spans roughly 800,000 distinct CDR3 sequences, about 29% being singletons. The sequencing here drew on cultured CD8+ T cells from PBMCs, taken from culture after CMV antigen stimulation. This clonotype was obtained from a human donor in good health (CMV status not recorded). Some clones in this sample may be carry-over from other donors' samples.

The CDR3 protein is CATTRVMGETQYF. CDR3 sequence (DNA): TGTGCCACCACTAGGGTCATGGGGGAGACCCAGTACTTC. The V and J genes are TRBV12-3 or TRBV12-4 and TRBJ2-5, with D tentatively TRBD2 (5 bases). The CDR3 loop spans 13 amino acids. Trimming stripped 10 bases from V and 5 bases from J, with 17 bases between.